The rows below give T cell receptor beta chains drawn from one sample of a study of T cell responses to AZD1222 COVID-19 vaccine. Sequenced by immunoSEQ multiplex PCR; TCRdb stores in-frame clones only, minus some. The sample holds some 160,000 clones, more than 85% seen once. The material sequenced was peripheral blood, taken on day 0 of AZD1222 vaccination. These receptors all stem from an adult in good health. CDR3s include the opening cysteine and the closing phenylalanine or tryptophan. A D gene is named only where the DNA matches it firmly. A row's size may be missing; if present it is once, few, many or a size class.

D	size	V	J	CDR3	DNA
.	.	TRBV19	TRBJ1-3	CASSIGGTTGNTIYF	TGTGCCAGTAGTATAGGCGGGACTACTGGAAACACCATATATTTT
TRBD2	.	TRBV6-5	TRBJ2-3	CASSSLGGGQYF	TGTGCCAGCAGTTCCCTCGGGGGGGGGCAGTATTTT
.	few	TRBV7-2	TRBJ1-5	CASSLHGSNQPQHF	TGTGCCAGCAGCTTACACGGAAGCAATCAGCCCCAGCATTTT
TRBD1	.	TRBV7-2	TRBJ2-7	CASSPRGQGWYEQYF	TGTGCCAGCAGCCCACGGGGACAGGGGTGGTACGAGCAGTACTTC
TRBD1	.	TRBV5-4	TRBJ1-1	CASSRPGTGENTEAFF	TGTGCCAGCAGCCGTCCCGGGACAGGAGAGAACACTGAAGCTTTCTTT
TRBD1	.	TRBV2	TRBJ2-6	CASKRDRAGANVLTF	TGTGCCAGCAAACGGGACAGGGCAGGGGCCAACGTCCTGACTTTC
TRBD1	.	TRBV7-9	TRBJ1-2	CASSTRTGLDYGYTF	TGTGCCAGCAGCACCCGGACAGGTTTGGACTATGGCTACACCTTC
.	.	TRBV30	TRBJ1-1	CAAGVYRLEAFF	TGTGCCGCTGGAGTGTATCGACTGGAAGCTTTCTTT
.	.	TRBV5-1	TRBJ1-2	CASSFGGLRSGYTF	TGCGCCAGCAGCTTTGGGGGACTTCGGAGTGGCTACACCTTC
.	.	TRBV25-1	TRBJ2-7	CASSKDTKGQGSREQYF	TGTGCCAGCAGTAAAGATACCAAGGGGCAGGGGAGTCGAGAGCAGTACTTC
.	.	TRBV28	TRBJ2-7	CASSLGRLTSYEQYF	TGTGCCAGCAGTTTGGGTCGGCTCACTTCCTACGAGCAGTACTTC
TRBD1	.	TRBV7-9	TRBJ1-6	CASSTRGLGNSPLHF	TGTGCCAGCAGCACGAGGGGGCTGGGTAATTCACCCCTCCACTTT
TRBD1	.	TRBV3-1/TRBV3-2	TRBJ2-5	CASSPHSDRGGETQYF	TGTGCCAGCAGCCCACACTCCGACAGGGGTGGGGAGACCCAGTACTTC
.	once	TRBV7-8	TRBJ2-1	CASSNQPLGNEQFF	TGTGCCAGCAGCAACCAACCCTTGGGTAATGAGCAGTTCTTC
.	.	TRBV9	TRBJ2-5	CASAPGSWRQETQYF	TGTGCCAGCGCACCGGGAAGTTGGCGGCAAGAGACCCAGTACTTC
.	.	TRBV4-1	TRBJ1-6	CASSQHVNDFYNSPLHF	TGCGCCAGCAGCCAGCACGTCAACGATTTTTATAATTCACCCCTCCACTTT
.	.	TRBV29-1	TRBJ2-2	CSVGVVSNTGELFF	TGCAGCGTTGGTGTGGTCTCGAACACCGGGGAGCTGTTTTTT
.	.	TRBV5-6	TRBJ1-3	CASSLRGPGNTIYF	TGTGCCAGCAGCCTCAGGGGACCGGGAAACACCATATATTTT
TRBD2	.	TRBV7-6	TRBJ2-5	CASSLAQRGAPEPETQYF	TGTGCCAGCAGCTTAGCCCAGCGGGGGGCCCCAGAGCCAGAGACCCAGTACTTC
TRBD1	once	TRBV4-1	TRBJ1-5	CASSRTGVTLPPRNQPQHF	TGCGCCAGCAGCCGGACAGGGGTCACATTACCCCCACGGAATCAGCCCCAGCATTTT
.	.	TRBV30	TRBJ1-6	CAWSPGGHNSPLHF	TGTGCCTGGAGTCCGGGGGGTCATAATTCACCCCTCCACTTT
.	.	TRBV27	TRBJ1-1	CASSPPGLRVTEAFF	TGTGCCAGCAGTCCCCCGGGTCTGAGAGTCACTGAAGCTTTCTTT
TRBD1	.	TRBV5-1	TRBJ1-1	CASSFTGDVNTEAFF	TGCGCCAGCAGCTTCACAGGGGATGTGAACACTGAAGCTTTCTTT